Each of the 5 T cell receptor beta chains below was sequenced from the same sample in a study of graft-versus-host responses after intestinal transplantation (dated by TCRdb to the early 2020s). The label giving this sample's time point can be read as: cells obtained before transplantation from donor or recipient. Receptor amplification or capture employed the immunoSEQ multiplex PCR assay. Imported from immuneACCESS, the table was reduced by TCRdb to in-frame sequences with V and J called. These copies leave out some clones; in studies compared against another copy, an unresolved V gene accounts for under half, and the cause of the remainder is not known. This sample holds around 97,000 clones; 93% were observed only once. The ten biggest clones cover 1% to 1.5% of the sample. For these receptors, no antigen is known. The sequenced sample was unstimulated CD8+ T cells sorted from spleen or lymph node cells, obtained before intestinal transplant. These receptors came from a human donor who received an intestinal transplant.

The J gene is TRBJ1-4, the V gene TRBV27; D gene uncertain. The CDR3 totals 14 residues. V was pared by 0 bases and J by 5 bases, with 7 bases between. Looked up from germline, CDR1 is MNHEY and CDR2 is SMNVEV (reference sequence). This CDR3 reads CASSLSGPNEKLFF. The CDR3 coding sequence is TGTGCCAGCAGTTTATCAGGGCCCAATGAAAAACTGTTTTTT.

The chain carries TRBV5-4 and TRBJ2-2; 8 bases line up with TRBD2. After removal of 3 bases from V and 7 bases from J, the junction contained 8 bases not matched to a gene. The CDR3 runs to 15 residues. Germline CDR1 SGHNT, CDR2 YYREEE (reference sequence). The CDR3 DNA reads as TGTGCCAGCAGCTACGGGGGGGCCTCGGACGGGGAGCTGTTTTTT. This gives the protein CASSYGGASDGELFF.

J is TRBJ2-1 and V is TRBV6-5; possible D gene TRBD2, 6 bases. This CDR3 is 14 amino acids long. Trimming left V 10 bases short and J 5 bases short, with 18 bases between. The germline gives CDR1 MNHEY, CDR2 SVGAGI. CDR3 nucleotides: TGTGCCATTAGGCGGGGCCTTAATGACAATGAGCAGTTCTTC. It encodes CAIRRGLNDNEQFF.

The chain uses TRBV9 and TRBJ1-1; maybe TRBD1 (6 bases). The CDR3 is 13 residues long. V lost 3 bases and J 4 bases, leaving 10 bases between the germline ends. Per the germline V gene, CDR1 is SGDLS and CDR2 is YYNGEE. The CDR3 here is CASSDGGPTEAFF. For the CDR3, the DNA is TGTGCCAGCAGCGACGGGGGCCCCACTGAAGCTTTCTTT.

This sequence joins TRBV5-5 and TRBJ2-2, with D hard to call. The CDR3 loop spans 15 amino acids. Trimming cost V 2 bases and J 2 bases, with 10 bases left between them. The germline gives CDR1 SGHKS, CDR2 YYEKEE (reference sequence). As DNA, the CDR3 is TGTGCCAGCAGCTTAACGGGTCGTAACACCGGGGAGCTGTTTTTT. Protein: CASSLTGRNTGELFF.